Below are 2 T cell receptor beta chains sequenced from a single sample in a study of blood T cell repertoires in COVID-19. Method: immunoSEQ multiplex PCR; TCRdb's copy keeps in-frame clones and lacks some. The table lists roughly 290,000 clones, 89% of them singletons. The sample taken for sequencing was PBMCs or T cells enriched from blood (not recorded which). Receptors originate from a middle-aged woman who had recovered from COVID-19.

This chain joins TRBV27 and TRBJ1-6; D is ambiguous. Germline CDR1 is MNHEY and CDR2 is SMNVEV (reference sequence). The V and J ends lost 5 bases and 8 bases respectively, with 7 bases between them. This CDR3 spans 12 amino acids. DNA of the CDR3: TGTGCCAGCAGTGTTCTCGATTCACCCCTCCACTTT. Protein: CASSVLDSPLHF.

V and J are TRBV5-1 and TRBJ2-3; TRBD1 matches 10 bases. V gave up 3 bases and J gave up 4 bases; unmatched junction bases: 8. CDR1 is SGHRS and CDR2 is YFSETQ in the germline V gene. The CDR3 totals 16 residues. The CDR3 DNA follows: TGCGCCAGCAGCTCACTTACCGGGACAGGGGCAGATACGCAGTATTTT. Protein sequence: CASSSLTGTGADTQYF.